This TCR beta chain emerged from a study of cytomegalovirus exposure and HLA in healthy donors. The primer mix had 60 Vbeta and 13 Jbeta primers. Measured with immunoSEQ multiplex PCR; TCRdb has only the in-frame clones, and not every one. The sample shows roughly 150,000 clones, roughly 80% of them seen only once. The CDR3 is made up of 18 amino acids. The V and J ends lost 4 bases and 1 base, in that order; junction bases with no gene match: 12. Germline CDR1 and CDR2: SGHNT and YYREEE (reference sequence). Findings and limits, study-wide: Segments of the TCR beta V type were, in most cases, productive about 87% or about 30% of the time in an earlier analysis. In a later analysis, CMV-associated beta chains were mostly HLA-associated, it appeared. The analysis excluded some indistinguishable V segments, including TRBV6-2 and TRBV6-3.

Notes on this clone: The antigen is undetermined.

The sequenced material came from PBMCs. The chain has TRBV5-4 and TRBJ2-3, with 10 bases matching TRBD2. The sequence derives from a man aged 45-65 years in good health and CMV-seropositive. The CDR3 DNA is TGTGCCAGCAGCCCAAATAGTCTAGCGGGAGATGGCACAGATACGCAGTATTTT. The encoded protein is CASSPNSLAGDGTDTQYF.